This T cell receptor (beta chain) emerged from a study of yellow fever vaccine responses in identical twins. Germline CDR1 reads MDHEN; CDR2 reads SYDVKM. V shed 2 bases and J shed 0 bases, with 2 bases lying between them. CDR3 length equals 12 residues. Study-level results: Reported findings indicate that twins' vaccine T cell responses seemed partially convergent, partially personalized.

Each CDR3 protein gets one entry after TCRdb re-called the RT-PCR reads with MiXCR. The profile covers more than 2,500 distinct CDR3 sequences, with 87% appearing a single time and approximately 2.4% taken by the ten largest. As for this clonotype: Its antigen is as yet unknown.

This specimen consisted of T cells from blood (PBMCs), unsorted or a sorted subset (not recorded which), obtained before or after yellow fever vaccination (not recorded which). The receptor was isolated from a woman aged 18 to 35 who received the yellow fever vaccine. This sequence joins TRBV28 and TRBJ2-7; no reliable D call. In DNA, the CDR3 is TGTGCCAGCAGTTTACTCTCCTACGAGCAGTACTTC. It specifies CASSLLSYEQYF.